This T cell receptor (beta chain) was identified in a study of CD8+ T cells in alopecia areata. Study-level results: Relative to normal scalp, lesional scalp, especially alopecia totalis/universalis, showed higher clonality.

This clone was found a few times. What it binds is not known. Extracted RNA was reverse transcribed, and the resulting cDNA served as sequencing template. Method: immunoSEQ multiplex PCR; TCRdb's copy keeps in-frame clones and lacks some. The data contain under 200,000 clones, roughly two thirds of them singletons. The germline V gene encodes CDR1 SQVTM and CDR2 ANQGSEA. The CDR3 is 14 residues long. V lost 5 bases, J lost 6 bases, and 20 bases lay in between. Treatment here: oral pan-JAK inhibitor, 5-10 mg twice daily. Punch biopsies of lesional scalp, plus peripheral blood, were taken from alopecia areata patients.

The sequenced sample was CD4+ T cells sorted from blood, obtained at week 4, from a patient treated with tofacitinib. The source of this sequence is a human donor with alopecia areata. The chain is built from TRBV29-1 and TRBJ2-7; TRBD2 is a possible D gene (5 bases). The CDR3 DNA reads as TGCAGCGTTATACCCACGGAGGAGCCTGGCGAGCAGTACTTC. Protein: CSVIPTEEPGEQYF.